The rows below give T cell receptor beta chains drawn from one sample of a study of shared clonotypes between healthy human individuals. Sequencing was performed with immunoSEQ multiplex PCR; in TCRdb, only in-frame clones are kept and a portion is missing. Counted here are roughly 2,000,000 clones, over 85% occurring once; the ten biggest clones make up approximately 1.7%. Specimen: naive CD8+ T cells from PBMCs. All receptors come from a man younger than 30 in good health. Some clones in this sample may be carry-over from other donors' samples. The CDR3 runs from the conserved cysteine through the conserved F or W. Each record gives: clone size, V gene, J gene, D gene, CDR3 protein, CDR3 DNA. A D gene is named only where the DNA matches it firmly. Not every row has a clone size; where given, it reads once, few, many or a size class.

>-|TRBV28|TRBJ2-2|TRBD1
CASSDRGPGVGELFF
TGTGCCAGCAGTGACAGGGGCCCAGGAGTCGGGGAGCTGTTTTTT
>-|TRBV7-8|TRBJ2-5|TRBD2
CASSYLAGHQETQYF
TGTGCCAGCAGCTATCTAGCGGGACACCAAGAGACCCAGTACTTC
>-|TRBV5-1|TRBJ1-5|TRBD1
CASSLDRGPSQPQHF
TGCGCCAGCAGCTTGGACAGGGGACCGTCGCAGCCCCAGCATTTT
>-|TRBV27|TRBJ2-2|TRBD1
CASSHGQGAGGELFF
TGTGCCAGCAGTCATGGACAGGGGGCCGGCGGGGAGCTGTTTTTT
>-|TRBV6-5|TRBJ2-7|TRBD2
CASSHPSGRFNEQYF
TGTGCCAGCAGTCACCCTAGCGGGAGGTTCAACGAGCAGTACTTC
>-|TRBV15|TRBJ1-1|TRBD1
CATSRDRGMNTEAFF
TGTGCCACCAGCAGGGACAGGGGAATGAACACTGAAGCTTTCTTT
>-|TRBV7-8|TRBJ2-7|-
CASSARALSSYEQYF
TGTGCCAGCAGCGCCCGGGCCCTGAGCTCCTACGAGCAGTACTTC
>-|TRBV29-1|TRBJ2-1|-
CSVEEGFRSYNEQFF
TGCAGCGTTGAAGAAGGGTTTCGCTCCTACAATGAGCAGTTCTTC
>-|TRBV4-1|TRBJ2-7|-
CASSQGATPQGNYEQYF
TGCGCCAGCAGCCAAGGCGCGACACCCCAAGGAAACTACGAGCAGTACTTC
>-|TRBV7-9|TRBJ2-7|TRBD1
CASSRQGMVAYEQYF
TGTGCCAGCAGCAGACAGGGTATGGTAGCCTACGAGCAGTACTTC
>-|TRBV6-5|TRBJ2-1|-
CASVAAAGPDNEQFF
TGTGCCAGCGTAGCCGCCGCGGGGCCTGACAATGAGCAGTTCTTC
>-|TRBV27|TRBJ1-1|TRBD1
CASRIDRGLTEAFF
TGTGCCAGCCGAATTGACAGGGGGTTGACTGAAGCTTTCTTT
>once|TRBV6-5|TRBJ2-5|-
CASSFGEEETQYF
TGTGCCAGCAGTTTCGGTGAGGAAGAGACCCAGTACTTC
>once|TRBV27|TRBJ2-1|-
CASTGLSYNEQFF
TGTGCCAGCACGGGGCTATCCTACAATGAGCAGTTCTTC
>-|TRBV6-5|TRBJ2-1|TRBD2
CASSGTSLYNEQFF
TGTGCCAGCTCCGGGACTAGCCTATACAATGAGCAGTTCTTC
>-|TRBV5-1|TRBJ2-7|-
CASSLRQTYEQYF
TGCGCCAGCAGCTTAAGACAGACCTACGAGCAGTACTTC
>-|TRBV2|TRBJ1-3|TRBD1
CASRGQGTNTIYF
TGTGCCAGCAGAGGACAGGGGACAAACACCATATATTTT
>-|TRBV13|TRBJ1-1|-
CASSNDQNTEAFF
TGTGCCAGCAGTAACGATCAGAACACTGAAGCTTTCTTT
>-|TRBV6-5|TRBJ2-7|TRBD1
CASSTRTGGEQYF
TGTGCCAGCAGTACCCGGACAGGGGGCGAGCAGTACTTC